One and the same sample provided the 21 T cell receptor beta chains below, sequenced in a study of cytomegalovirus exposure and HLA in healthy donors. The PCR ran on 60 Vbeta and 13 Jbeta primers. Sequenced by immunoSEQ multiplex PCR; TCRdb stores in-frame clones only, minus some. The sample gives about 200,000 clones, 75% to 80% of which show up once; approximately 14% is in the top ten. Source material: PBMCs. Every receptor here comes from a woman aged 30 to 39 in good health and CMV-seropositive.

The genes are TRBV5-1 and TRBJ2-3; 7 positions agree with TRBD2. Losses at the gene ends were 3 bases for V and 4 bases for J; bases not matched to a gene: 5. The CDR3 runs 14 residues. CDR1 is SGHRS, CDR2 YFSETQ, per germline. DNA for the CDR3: TGCGCCAGCAGCTCCCGACTAGCCCCAGATACGCAGTATTTT. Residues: CASSSRLAPDTQYF.

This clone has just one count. The CDR3 sequence: CATAGSGTEEYF. In nucleotides, the CDR3 is TGTGCCACCGCAGGTTCCGGGACAGAAGAGTACTTC. V is TRBV28 and J is TRBJ2-7, with 7 nucleotides matching TRBD1. Germline V gene data show CDR1 as MDHEN and CDR2 as SYDVKM. This CDR3 region has 12 residues. V dropped 10 bases and J dropped 11; count of bases not matched to a gene: 14.

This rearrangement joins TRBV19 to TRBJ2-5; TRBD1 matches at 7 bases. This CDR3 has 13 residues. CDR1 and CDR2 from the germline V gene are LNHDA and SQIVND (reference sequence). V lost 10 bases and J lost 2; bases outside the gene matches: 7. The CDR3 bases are TGTGCCACCGCACAGGGGATACAAGAGACCCAGTACTTC. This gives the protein CATAQGIQETQYF.

DNA of the CDR3: TGCGCCAGCAGCTTGAGTGAAGGGGGCAATGAGCAGTTCTTC. It is translated as CASSLSEGGNEQFF. This chain links TRBV5-1 with TRBJ2-1; a weak D match, TRBD1 (6 bases). Trimming stripped 1 base from V and 6 bases from J, with 11 bases between. Germline CDR1 SGHRS, CDR2 YFSETQ. CDR3 length: 14 amino acids.

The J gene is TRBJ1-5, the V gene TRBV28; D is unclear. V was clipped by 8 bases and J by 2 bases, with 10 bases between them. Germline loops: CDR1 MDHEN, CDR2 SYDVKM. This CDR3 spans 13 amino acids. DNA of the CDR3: TGTGCCAGCGGCGGGCGGCGCAATCAGCCCCAGCATTTT. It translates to CASGGRRNQPQHF.

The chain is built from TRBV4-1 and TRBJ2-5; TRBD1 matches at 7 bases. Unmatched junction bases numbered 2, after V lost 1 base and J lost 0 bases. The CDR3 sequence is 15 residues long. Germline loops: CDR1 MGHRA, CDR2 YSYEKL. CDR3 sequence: CASSQAQGDQETQYF. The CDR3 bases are TGCGCCAGCAGCCAAGCCCAGGGGGACCAAGAGACCCAGTACTTC.

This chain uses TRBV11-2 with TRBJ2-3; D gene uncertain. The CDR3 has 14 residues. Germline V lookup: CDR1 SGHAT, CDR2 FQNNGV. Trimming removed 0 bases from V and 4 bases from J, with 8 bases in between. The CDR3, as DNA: TGTGCCAGCAGCTTAGAACCCCTAGCAGATACGCAGTATTTT. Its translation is CASSLEPLADTQYF. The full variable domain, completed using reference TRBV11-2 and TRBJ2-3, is EAGVAQSPRYKIIEKRQSVAFWCNPISGHATLYWYQQILGQGPKLLIQFQNNGVVDDSQLPKDRFSAERLKGVDSTLKIQPAKLEDSAVYLCASSLEPLADTQYFGPGTRLTVL.

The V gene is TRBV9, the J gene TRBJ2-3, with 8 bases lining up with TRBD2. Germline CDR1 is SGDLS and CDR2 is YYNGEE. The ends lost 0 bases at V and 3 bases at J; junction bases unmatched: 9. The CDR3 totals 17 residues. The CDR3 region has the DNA TGTGCCAGCAGCGTAGGGATCGGGAGCGGGAGAACAGATACGCAGTATTTT. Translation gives CASSVGIGSGRTDTQYF.

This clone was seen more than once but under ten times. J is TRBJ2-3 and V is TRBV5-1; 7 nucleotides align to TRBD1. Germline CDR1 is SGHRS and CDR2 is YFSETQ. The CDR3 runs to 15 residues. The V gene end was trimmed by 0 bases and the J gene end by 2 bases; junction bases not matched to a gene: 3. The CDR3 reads CASSLEGQPTDTQYF. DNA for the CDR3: TGCGCCAGCAGCTTGGAGGGACAGCCCACAGATACGCAGTATTTT.

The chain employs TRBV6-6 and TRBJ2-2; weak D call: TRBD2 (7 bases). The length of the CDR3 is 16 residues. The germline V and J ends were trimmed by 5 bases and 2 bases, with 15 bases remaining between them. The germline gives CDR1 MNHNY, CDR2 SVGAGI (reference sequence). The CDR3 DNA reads TGTGCCAGCAGTAGGGGGGGACTGGCAAACACCGGGGAGCTGTTTTTT. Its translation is CASSRGGLANTGELFF.

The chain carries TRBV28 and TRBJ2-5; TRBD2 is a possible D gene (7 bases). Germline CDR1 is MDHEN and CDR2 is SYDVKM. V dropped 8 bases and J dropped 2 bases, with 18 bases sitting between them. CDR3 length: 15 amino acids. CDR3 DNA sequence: TGTGCCAGCGCCTCTCTGGGGGGGCGTCAAGAGACCCAGTACTTC. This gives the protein CASASLGGRQETQYF.

CDR3 nucleotides: TGCGCCAGCAGCCTTGCAGGGGTTTCATTCCCAACCACTGAAGCTTTCTTT. Its protein product is CASSLAGVSFPTTEAFF. V is TRBV5-1 and J is TRBJ1-1; possibly TRBD1 for D (6 bases). Germline CDR1 reads SGHRS; CDR2 reads YFSETQ. The CDR3 is 17 residues long. The ends were cut back, 4 bases at V and 4 bases at J, with 23 bases in the middle. The entire variable domain, with the rest obtained from reference TRBV5-1 and TRBJ1-1, is as follows: KAGVTQTPRYLIKTRGQQVTLSCSPISGHRSVSWYQQTPGQGLQFLFEYFSETQRNKGNFPGRFSGRQFSNSRSEMNVSTLELGDSALYLCASSLAGVSFPTTEAFFGQGTRLTVV.

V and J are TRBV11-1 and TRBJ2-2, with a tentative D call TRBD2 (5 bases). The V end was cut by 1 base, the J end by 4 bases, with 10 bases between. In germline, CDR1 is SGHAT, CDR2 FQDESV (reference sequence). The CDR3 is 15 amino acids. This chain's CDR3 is CASSLGGSGTGELFF. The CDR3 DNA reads TGTGCCAGCAGCTTAGGCGGAAGCGGCACCGGGGAGCTGTTTTTT.

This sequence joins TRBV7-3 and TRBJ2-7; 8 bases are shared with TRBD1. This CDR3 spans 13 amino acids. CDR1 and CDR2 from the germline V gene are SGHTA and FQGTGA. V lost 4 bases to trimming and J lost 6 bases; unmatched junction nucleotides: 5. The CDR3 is CASSSATGGEQYF. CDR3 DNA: TGTGCCAGCAGCTCGGCTACAGGGGGCGAGCAGTACTTC. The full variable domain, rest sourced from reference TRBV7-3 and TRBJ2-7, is GAGVSQTPSNKVTEKGKYVELRCDPISGHTALYWYRQSLGQGPEFLIYFQGTGAADDSGLPNDRFFAVRPEGSVSTLKIQRTERGDSAVYLCASSSATGGEQYFGPGTRLTVT.

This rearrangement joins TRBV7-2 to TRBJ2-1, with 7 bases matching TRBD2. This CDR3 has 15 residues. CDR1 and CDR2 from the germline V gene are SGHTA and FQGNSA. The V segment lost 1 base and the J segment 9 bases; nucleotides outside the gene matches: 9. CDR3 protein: CASSLDRGTTSEQFF. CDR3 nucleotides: TGTGCCAGCAGCTTAGACCGTGGGACTACGAGTGAGCAGTTCTTC.

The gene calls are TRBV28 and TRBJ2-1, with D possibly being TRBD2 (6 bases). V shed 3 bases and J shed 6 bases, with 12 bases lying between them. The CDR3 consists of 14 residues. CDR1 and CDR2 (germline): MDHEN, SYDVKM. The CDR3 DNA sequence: TGTGCCAGCAGTTTCCGGGACTGGATCAATGAGCAGTTCTTC. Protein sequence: CASSFRDWINEQFF. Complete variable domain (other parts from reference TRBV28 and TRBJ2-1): DVKVTQSSRYLVKRTGEKVFLECVQDMDHENMFWYRQDPGLGLRLIYFSYDVKMKEKGDIPEGYSVSREKKERFSLILESASTNQTSMYLCASSFRDWINEQFFGPGTRLTVL.

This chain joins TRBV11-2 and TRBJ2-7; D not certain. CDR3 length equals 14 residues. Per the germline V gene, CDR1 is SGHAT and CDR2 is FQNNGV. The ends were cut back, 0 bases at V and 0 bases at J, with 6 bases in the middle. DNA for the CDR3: TGTGCCAGCAGCTTAGATTCTAGCTCCTACGAGCAGTACTTC. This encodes CASSLDSSSYEQYF.

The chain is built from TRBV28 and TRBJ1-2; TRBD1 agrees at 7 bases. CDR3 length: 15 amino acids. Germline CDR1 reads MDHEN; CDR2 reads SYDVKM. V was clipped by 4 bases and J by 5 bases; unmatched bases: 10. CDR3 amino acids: CASSSNRGMGYGYTF. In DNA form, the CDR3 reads TGTGCCAGCAGTTCCAACAGGGGAATGGGGTATGGCTACACCTTC.

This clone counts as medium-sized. CDR3 DNA sequence: TGTGCCAGCTCACCTCGGGGTTATTTTGGAGCCCAGCATTTT. Translated: CASSPRGYFGAQHF. The chain employs TRBV18 and TRBJ1-5, with D uncertain. Germline assignment: CDR1 KGHSH and CDR2 LQKENI. V gave up 3 bases and J gave up 11 bases, with 17 bases separating them. The CDR3 covers 14 residues.

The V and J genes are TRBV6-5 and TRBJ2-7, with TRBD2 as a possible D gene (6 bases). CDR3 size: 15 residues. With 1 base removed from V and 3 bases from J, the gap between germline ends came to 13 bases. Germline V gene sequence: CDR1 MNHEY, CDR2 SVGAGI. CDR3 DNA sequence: TGTGCCAGCAGTTACTTACCGGACTATCTCTACGAGCAGTACTTC. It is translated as CASSYLPDYLYEQYF.

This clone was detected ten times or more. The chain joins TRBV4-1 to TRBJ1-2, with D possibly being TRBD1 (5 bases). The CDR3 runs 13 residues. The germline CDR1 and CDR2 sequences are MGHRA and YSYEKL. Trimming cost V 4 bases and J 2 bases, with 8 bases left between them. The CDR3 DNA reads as TGCGCCAGCAGCCGGGGACTAAACTATGGCTACACCTTC. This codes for CASSRGLNYGYTF.